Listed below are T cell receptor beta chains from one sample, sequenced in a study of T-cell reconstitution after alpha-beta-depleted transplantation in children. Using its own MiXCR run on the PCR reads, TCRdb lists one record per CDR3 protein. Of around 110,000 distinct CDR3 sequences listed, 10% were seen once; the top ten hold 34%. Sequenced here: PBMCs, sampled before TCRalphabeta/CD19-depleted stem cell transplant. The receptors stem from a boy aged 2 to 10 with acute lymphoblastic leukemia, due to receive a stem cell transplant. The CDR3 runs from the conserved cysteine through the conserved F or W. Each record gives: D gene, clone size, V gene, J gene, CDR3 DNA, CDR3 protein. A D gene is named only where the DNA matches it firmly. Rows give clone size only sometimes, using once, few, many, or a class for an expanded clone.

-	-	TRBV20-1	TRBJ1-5	TGCAGTGCTTCGGGGGCCGGGACATGGGGTCAGCCCCAGCATTTT	CSASGAGTWGQPQHF
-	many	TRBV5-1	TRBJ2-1	TGCGCCAGCAGTCGTGAGCGCGGGGACTACAATGAGCAGTTCTTC	CASSRERGDYNEQFF
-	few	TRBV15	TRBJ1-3	TGTGCCACCAGCAGGGAGAGGACTTCTGCAAACACCATATATTTT	CATSRERTSANTIYF
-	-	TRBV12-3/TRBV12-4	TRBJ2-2	TGTGCCAGCACCTGGACCGGGGAGCTGTTTTTT	CASTWTGELFF
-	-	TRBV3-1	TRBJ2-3	TGTGCCAGCAGCCAAGACCTAGAAGATACGCAGTATTTT	CASSQDLEDTQYF
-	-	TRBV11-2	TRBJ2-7	TGTGCCAGCAGCTTTGTGGATAGAGGGGCCTACGAGCAGTACTTC	CASSFVDRGAYEQYF
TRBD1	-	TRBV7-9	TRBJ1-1	TGTGCCACCCAGCCACAGGGGGGGAACACTGAAGCTTTCTTT	CATQPQGGNTEAFF
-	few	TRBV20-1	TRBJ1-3	TGCAGTGCTAGAGCCAGGGCAAACACCATATATTTT	CSARARANTIYF
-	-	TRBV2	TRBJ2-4	TGTGCCAGCAGAGGCGACTTAGCCAAAAACATTCAGTACTTC	CASRGDLAKNIQYF
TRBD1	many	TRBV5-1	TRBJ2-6	TGCGCCAGCAGCGTCCCACAGGGGGCGGGGGCCAACGTCCTGACTTTC	CASSVPQGAGANVLTF
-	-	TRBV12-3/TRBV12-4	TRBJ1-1	TGTGCCAGCAATCAAGAGTTTAACACTGAAGCTTTCTTT	CASNQEFNTEAFF
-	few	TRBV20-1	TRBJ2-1	TGCAGTGCTAGTCTCCTGCGCCCCACAGGCGGCTCCTACAATGAGCAGTTCTTC	CSASLLRPTGGSYNEQFF
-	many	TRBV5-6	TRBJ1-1	TGTGCCAGCAGCTTGATGGGGGGCACTGAAGCTTTCTTT	CASSLMGGTEAFF
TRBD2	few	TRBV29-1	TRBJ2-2	TGCAGCGTTGAGATCAGGGGCAAAGGGACTAGCGGGAGTAGCCACACCGGGGAGCTGTTTTTT	CSVEIRGKGTSGSSHTGELFF
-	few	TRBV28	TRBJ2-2	TGTGCCAGCGGGGACATAGGCAGCGGGATCACCGGGGAGCTGTTTTTT	CASGDIGSGITGELFF
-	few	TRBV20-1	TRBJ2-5	TGCAGTGCTGGGAGGGGGCGCCGAGCGGAGACCCAGTACTTC	CSAGRGRRAETQYF
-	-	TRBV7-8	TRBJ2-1	TGTGCCAGCAGCCCCCTAGGGGAGCATGACGATGAGCAGTTCTTC	CASSPLGEHDDEQFF
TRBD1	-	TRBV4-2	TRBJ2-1	TGTGCCAGCAGCCGAGGGACAGCCTACAATGAGCAGTTCTTC	CASSRGTAYNEQFF
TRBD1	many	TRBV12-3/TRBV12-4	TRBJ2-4	TGTGCCAGCAGTGGGACCGGGACAGGGGGTCGGAACATTCAGTACTTC	CASSGTGTGGRNIQYF
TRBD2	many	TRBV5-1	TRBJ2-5	TGCGCCAGCAGCTTGGGCCTAGCGGGAGTTGCGGAGACCCAGTACTTC	CASSLGLAGVAETQYF
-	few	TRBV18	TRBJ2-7	TGTGCCAGCTCAGGACAGCGGGCCTACGAGCAGTACTTC	CASSGQRAYEQYF
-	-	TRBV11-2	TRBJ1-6	TGTGCCAGCAGCTTCGATGTGGAATCACCCCTCCACTTT	CASSFDVESPLHF
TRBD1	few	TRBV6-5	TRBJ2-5	TGTGCCAGCAGTTACTCGATGACAGGGGTGGAGACCCAGTACTTC	CASSYSMTGVETQYF
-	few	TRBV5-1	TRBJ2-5	TGCGCCAGCAGCTTGGGCGGACGAACCCTCCAAGAGACCCAGTACTTC	CASSLGGRTLQETQYF
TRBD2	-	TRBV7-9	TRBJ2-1	TGTGCCAGCAGCCTGACTAGCTTTCCGTACAATGAGCAGTTCTTC	CASSLTSFPYNEQFF
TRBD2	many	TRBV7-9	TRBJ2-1	TGTGCCAGCAATCCTCCGGGAGGGCCGTTCAATGAGCAGTTCTTC	CASNPPGGPFNEQFF
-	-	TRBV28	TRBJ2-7	TGTGCCAGCAGTTTTGCCCATAACGTCGAGCAGTACTTC	CASSFAHNVEQYF
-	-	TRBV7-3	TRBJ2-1	TGTGCCAGCAGCTCCCGCACCGGACAGAGCTACAATGAGCAGTTCTTC	CASSSRTGQSYNEQFF
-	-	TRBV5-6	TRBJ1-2	TGTGCCAGCAGCTTGTTGGGGGGCTATGGCTACACCTTC	CASSLLGGYGYTF
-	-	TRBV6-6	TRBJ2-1	TGTGCCAGCAGCTCGGCGGCAAACAATGAGCAGTTCTTC	CASSSAANNEQFF
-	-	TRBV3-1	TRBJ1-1	TGTGCCAGCAGCCAAGTCCCCGAAGGCACTGAAGCTTTCTTT	CASSQVPEGTEAFF
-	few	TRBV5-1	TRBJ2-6	TGCGCCAGCAGCTTGGAGTGGCAGCTCTCTGGGGCCAACGTCCTGACTTTC	CASSLEWQLSGANVLTF
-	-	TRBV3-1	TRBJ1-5	TGTGCCTCCTGCCAAGTAGGAAGTCAGCCCCAGCATTTT	CASCQVGSQPQHF
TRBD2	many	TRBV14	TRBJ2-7	TGTGCCAGCAGCCAAGGGATAGCGGGAAATTACGAGCAGTACTTC	CASSQGIAGNYEQYF
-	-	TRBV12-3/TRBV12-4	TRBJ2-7	TGTGCCAGCAGTTTAGGTCATGCGGCGACCTACGAGCAGTACTTC	CASSLGHAATYEQYF
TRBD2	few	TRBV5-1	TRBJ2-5	TGCGCCAGCAGCCTAACTAGCGGGGGCCCCCAAGAGACCCAGTACTTC	CASSLTSGGPQETQYF
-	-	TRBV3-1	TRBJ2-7	TGTGCCAGCAGCCTCCGTCAAAGGGTCTACGAGCAGTACTTC	CASSLRQRVYEQYF
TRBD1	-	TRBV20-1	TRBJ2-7	TGCAGTGCCGGACGAGGACAGGGGACTCAAGAGCAGTACTTC	CSAGRGQGTQEQYF
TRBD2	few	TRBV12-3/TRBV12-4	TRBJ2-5	TGTGCCAGCAGTTTAGCTCGCAGGGGGTATGGTAGCGGGAGTCGAGAGACCCAGTACTTC	CASSLARRGYGSGSRETQYF
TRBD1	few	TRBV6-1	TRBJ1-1	TGTGCCAGCAATACAGGGGGGACAAACACTGAAGCTTTCTTT	CASNTGGTNTEAFF
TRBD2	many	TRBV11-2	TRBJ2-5	TGTGCCAGCAGCTTAGATCGGCTAGCGGGAGGGTACCAAGAGACCCAGTACTTC	CASSLDRLAGGYQETQYF
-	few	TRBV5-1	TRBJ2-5	TGCGCCAGCAGCTTTGATAAGACCCAGTACTTC	CASSFDKTQYF
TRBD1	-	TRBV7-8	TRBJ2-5	TGTGCCAGCAGCCCCACCTTAGACAGGGTAGTCCAAGAGACCCAGTACTTC	CASSPTLDRVVQETQYF
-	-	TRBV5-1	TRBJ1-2	TGCGCCAGCAGCCCTTATTTTCGACAGGAGATTAACTATGGCTACACCTTC	CASSPYFRQEINYGYTF
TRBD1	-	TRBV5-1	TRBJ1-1	TGCGCCAGCAGCCCTATACAGGGGTTGAACACTGAAGCTTTCTTT	CASSPIQGLNTEAFF
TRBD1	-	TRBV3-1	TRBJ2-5	TGTGCCAGCAGCCGCTCCGAGACAGGGTGGCAAGAGACCCAGTACTTC	CASSRSETGWQETQYF
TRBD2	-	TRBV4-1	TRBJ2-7	TGCGCCAGCAGCCAAGAAGCGGGGGACGACGAGCAGTACTTC	CASSQEAGDDEQYF
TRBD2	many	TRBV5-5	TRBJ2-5	TGTGCCAGCAGCTTGGGCAGCGGGGGGACCCAGTACTTC	CASSLGSGGTQYF
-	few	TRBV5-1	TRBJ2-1	TGCGCCAGCAGCTTCGGACAGATTGGGGTCAATGAGCAGTTCTTC	CASSFGQIGVNEQFF